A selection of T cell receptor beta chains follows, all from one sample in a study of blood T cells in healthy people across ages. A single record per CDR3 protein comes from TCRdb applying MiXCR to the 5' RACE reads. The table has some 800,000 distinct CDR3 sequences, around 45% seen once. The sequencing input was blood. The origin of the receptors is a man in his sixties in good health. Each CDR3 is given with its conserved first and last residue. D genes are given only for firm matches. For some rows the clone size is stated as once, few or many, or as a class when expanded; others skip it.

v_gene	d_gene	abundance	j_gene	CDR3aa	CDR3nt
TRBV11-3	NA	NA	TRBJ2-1	CASSLESFPNEQFF	TGTGCCAGCAGCTTAGAGTCATTTCCCAATGAGCAGTTCTTC
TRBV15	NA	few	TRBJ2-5	CATSPRAYQETQYF	TGTGCCACCAGCCCGAGGGCGTACCAAGAGACCCAGTACTTC
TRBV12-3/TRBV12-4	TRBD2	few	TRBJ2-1	CASRPTSGGHNEQFF	TGTGCCAGCAGGCCCACTAGCGGGGGGCACAATGAGCAGTTCTTC
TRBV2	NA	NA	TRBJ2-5	CASSEGQVREQYF	TGTGCCAGCAGTGAAGGACAGGTGCGAGAGCAGTACTTC
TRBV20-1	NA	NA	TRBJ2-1	CSAHRLVASYNEQFF	TGCAGTGCGCATAGACTAGTCGCCTCCTACAATGAGCAGTTCTTC
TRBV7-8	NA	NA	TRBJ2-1	CASSPTVSSYNEQFF	TGTGCCAGCAGTCCCACAGTGAGCTCCTACAATGAGCAGTTCTTC
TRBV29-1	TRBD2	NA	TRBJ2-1	CSVAPGGAGDEQFF	TGCAGCGTGGCCCCGGGGGGGGCAGGGGATGAGCAGTTCTTC
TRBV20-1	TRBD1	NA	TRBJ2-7	CSADRRGRTAYEQYF	TGCAGTGCCGACCGCAGGGGGCGCACGGCTTACGAGCAGTACTTC
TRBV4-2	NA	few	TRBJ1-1	CASSQTGTLTEAFF	TGTGCCAGCAGCCAAACCGGGACACTCACTGAAGCTTTCTTT
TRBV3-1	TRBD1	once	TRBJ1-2	CASKVSGQVSGYTF	TGTGCCAGCAAGGTATCGGGACAGGTCTCCGGCTACACCTTC
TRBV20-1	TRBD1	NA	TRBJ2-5	CSARDPGQGLQQTQYF	TGCAGTGCTAGAGACCCGGGACAGGGCCTACAACAGACCCAGTACTTC
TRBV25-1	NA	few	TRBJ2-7	CASTEDRNPYEQYF	TGTGCCAGCACAGAAGACAGGAACCCCTACGAGCAGTACTTC
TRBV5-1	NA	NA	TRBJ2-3	CASSLAGRSAGVDTQYF	TGCGCCAGCAGCTTGGCCGGAAGGAGCGCCGGGGTAGATACGCAGTATTTT
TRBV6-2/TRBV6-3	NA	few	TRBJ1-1	CASSDQDRVNEAFF	TGTGCCAGCAGCGACCAAGACAGAGTAAATGAAGCTTTCTTT
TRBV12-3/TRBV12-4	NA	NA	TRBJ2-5	CASSFRGARETQYF	TGTGCCAGCAGTTTCCGGGGGGCCAGAGAGACCCAGTACTTC
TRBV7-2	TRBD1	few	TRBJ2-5	CASSIQQGAVETQYF	TGTGCCAGCAGCATACAACAGGGGGCCGTAGAGACCCAGTACTTC
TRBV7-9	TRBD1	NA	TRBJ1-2	CASSSEQGAIYGYTF	TGTGCCAGCAGCTCGGAACAGGGGGCGATCTATGGCTACACCTTC
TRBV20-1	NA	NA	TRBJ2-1	CSATQPVQGTNEQFF	TGCAGTGCCACCCAACCTGTTCAGGGTACCAATGAGCAGTTCTTC
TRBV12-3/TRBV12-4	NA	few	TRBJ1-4	CASSVRISGPGEKLFF	TGTGCCAGCAGCGTAAGGATAAGTGGTCCGGGAGAAAAACTGTTTTTT
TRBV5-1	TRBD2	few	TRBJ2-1	CASSVTSSGGLTYNEQFF	TGCGCCAGCAGCGTAACCTCTAGCGGGGGCCTAACCTACAATGAGCAGTTCTTC
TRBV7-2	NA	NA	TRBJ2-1	CASSLGYTNEQFF	TGTGCCAGCAGCCTCGGGTACACGAATGAGCAGTTCTTC
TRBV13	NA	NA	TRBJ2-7	CASSPPRKTYEQYF	TGTGCCAGCAGCCCCCCTAGGAAGACCTACGAGCAGTACTTC
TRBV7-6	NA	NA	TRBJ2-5	CASSLRSSVRETQYF	TGTGCCAGCAGCTTAAGGAGTTCCGTCAGAGAGACCCAGTACTTC